These 30 T cell receptor beta chains originate from one sample sequenced in a study of control samples from healthy donors and cancer patients. Method: immunoSEQ multiplex PCR; TCRdb's copy keeps in-frame clones and lacks some. The table records 150,000 or so clones, roughly 94% of them present only once. The sample consisted of PBMCs. The receptors here all came from a man aged 60 to 75 with colorectal cancer.

The rearrangement uses TRBV5-6 and TRBJ2-5; TRBD2 aligns across 11 bases. Germline V gives CDR1 SGHDT, CDR2 YYEEEE. The CDR3 has 16 amino acids. J was trimmed by 7 bases and V by 4 bases; bases with no gene match: 12. The CDR3 nucleotides read TGTGCCAGCAGCATCCCGACTAGCGGGGTCCTGGGGACCCAGTACTTC. It yields the protein CASSIPTSGVLGTQYF.

This clone has a single count. This chain uses TRBV11-3 with TRBJ2-7, with 8 bases aligning to TRBD1. Germline V lookup: CDR1 SGHNT, CDR2 YENEEA. The V and J ends lost 5 bases and 3 bases, in that order; junction bases with no gene match: 3. The CDR3 spans 13 residues. The CDR3 is CASSLGTGYEQYF. The CDR3 DNA reads TGTGCCAGCAGCCTCGGGACAGGCTACGAGCAGTACTTC.

V usage is TRBV9 and J usage is TRBJ2-5; TRBD2 aligns across 7 bases. The germline V gene encodes CDR1 SGDLS and CDR2 YYNGEE. The CDR3 covers 16 residues. J lost 2 bases, V lost 0 bases, and 7 bases had no gene match. Here the CDR3 reads CASSVDRGVGQETQYF. CDR3 bases: TGTGCCAGCAGCGTAGACCGGGGGGTGGGACAAGAGACCCAGTACTTC.

The chain recombines TRBV6-5 with TRBJ2-1; perhaps TRBD1 as D (7 bases). V was clipped by 6 bases and J by 7 bases, with 16 bases between them. The length of the CDR3 is 14 residues. Germline V gene sequence: CDR1 MNHEY, CDR2 SVGAGI. This CDR3 is CASSTPAGGNEQFF. CDR3 nucleotides: TGTGCCAGCAGCACTCCTGCAGGGGGGAATGAGCAGTTCTTC.

CDR3 in DNA: TGTGCCAGCTCACCGACCCTCTCTGGGGCCAACGTCCTGACTTTC. It encodes CASSPTLSGANVLTF. The V and J genes are TRBV18 and TRBJ2-6; D unclear. The length of the CDR3 is 15 residues. Trimming removed 3 bases from V and 0 bases from J, with 6 bases in between. Germline-derived CDR1 and CDR2 are KGHSH and LQKENI.

The rearrangement links TRBV11-2 to TRBJ1-4; D perhaps matches TRBD1 (5 bases). V was trimmed by 5 bases and J by 8 bases, leaving 9 bases between them. The CDR3 totals 12 residues. CDR1 and CDR2 (germline): SGHAT, FQNNGV. The CDR3 protein is CASSRGWEKLFF. CDR3 in DNA: TGTGCCAGCAGCAGGGGTTGGGAAAAACTGTTTTTT.

This clone was seen once. The V and J genes are TRBV7-2 and TRBJ1-2; D might be TRBD1 (6 bases). The germline V gene encodes CDR1 SGHTA and CDR2 FQGNSA. Trimming stripped 5 bases from V and 0 bases from J, with 16 bases between. The CDR3 is 16 amino acids. CDR3 sequence: CASSLNRDTANYGYTF. For the CDR3, the DNA is TGTGCCAGCAGCCTAAACCGGGACACAGCTAACTATGGCTACACCTTC. Full variable domain (remainder filled in from reference TRBV7-2 and TRBJ1-2): GAGVSQSPSNKVTEKGKDVELRCDPISGHTALYWYRQSLGQGLEFLIYFQGNSAPDKSGLPSDRFSAERTGGSVSTLTIQRTQQEDSAVYLCASSLNRDTANYGYTFGSGTRLTVV.

The chain is built from TRBV5-1 and TRBJ1-6; 12 positions agree with TRBD1. The V gene end was trimmed by 2 bases and the J gene end by 8 bases; junction bases not matched to a gene: 8. Germline loops: CDR1 SGHRS, CDR2 YFSETQ. This CDR3 is built from 17 residues. CDR3 DNA: TGCGCCAGCAGCTTCACCGGGACAGGGGGCTCGGATTCACCCCTCCACTTT. It encodes CASSFTGTGGSDSPLHF.

The chain couples TRBV20-1 to TRBJ1-2; tentative D call: TRBD1 (6 bases). Germline CDR1 is DFQATT and CDR2 is SNEGSKA (reference sequence). Trimming removed 3 bases at V and 3 bases at J, with 11 bases between. The CDR3 runs to 13 residues. In nucleotides, the CDR3 is TGCAGTGCTAGTGGGGGCACTGACTATGGCTACACCTTC. Amino acid sequence: CSASGGTDYGYTF.

In this sample, this clone turned up once. The chain employs TRBV5-4 and TRBJ1-1; D might be TRBD1 (6 bases). Trimming took 0 bases from V and 6 from J, leaving 18 bases between them. Germline-derived CDR1 and CDR2 are SGHNT and YYREEE (reference sequence). The CDR3 extends over 16 amino acids. The DNA of the CDR3 is TGTGCCAGCAGCTTGGTCACCGGGACACCCCTATCTGAAGCTTTCTTT. Translating gives CASSLVTGTPLSEAFF.

This rearrangement joins TRBV9 to TRBJ2-5; 7 nucleotides match TRBD1. The CDR3 contains 14 residues. With V trimmed by 2 bases and J by 2 bases, 3 bases remained unmatched. The germline gives CDR1 SGDLS, CDR2 YYNGEE. Here the CDR3 reads CASSVGTVQETQYF. The CDR3 bases are TGTGCCAGCAGCGTTGGGACAGTACAAGAGACCCAGTACTTC. The full variable domain, completed using reference TRBV9 and TRBJ2-5, is DSGVTQTPKHLITATGQRVTLRCSPRSGDLSVYWYQQSLDQGLQFLIQYYNGEERAKGNILERFSAQQFPDLHSELNLSSLELGDSALYFCASSVGTVQETQYFGPGTRLLVL.

The chain recombines TRBV6-2 or TRBV6-3 with TRBJ1-5; D gene ambiguous. The V gene's germline CDR1 is MNHEY and CDR2 SVGEGT. V shed 0 bases and J shed 3 bases, with 9 bases lying between them. The CDR3 is 15 residues long. CDR3 loop: CASSYSGSFNQPQHF. As DNA, the CDR3 is TGTGCCAGCAGTTACTCTGGGTCTTTCAATCAGCCCCAGCATTTT.

The chain combines TRBV6-2 or TRBV6-3 with TRBJ2-5; 14 nucleotides line up with TRBD2. The CDR3 is made up of 23 amino acids. Unmatched junction bases numbered 26, after V lost 7 bases and J lost 1 base. Germline lookup yields CDR1 MNHEY and CDR2 SVGEGT. In DNA, the CDR3 is TGTGCCAGCACCCCTAGGGCGGGGGCCAAAGTCCTTGGACTAGCGGGGGGCCAAGAGACCCAGTACTTC. Translated, it gives CASTPRAGAKVLGLAGGQETQYF.

The chain uses TRBV4-1 and TRBJ2-1; tentatively, D is TRBD2 (6 bases). V lost 0 bases, J lost 8 bases, and 17 bases lay in between. Germline CDR1 MGHRA, CDR2 YSYEKL. This CDR3 contains 16 residues. The CDR3 sequence: CASSQEGGRVWDEQFF. CDR3 nucleotide sequence: TGCGCCAGCAGCCAAGAGGGAGGCAGGGTTTGGGATGAGCAGTTCTTC.

This clone has a single count. The genes are TRBV11-2 and TRBJ2-7, with a weak D call TRBD2 (6 bases). Trimming removed 3 bases from V and 2 bases from J, with 14 bases in between. The CDR3 covers 15 residues. Germline values: CDR1 SGHAT, CDR2 FQNNGV. The CDR3 nucleotides are TGTGCCAGCAGCTTGGGCCGGGGGTACGCCTACGAGCAGTACTTC. Its protein is CASSLGRGYAYEQYF.

This chain links TRBV4-1 with TRBJ2-1; no definite D call. The germline CDR1 and CDR2 sequences are MGHRA and YSYEKL. V was clipped by 2 bases and J by 8 bases, with 10 bases between them. The CDR3 length is 13 residues. The chain's CDR3 is CASSQSLEYEQFF. For the CDR3, the DNA is TGCGCCAGCAGCCAATCCCTGGAGTATGAGCAGTTCTTC.

V gene TRBV24-1 combines with J gene TRBJ2-7; D is ambiguous. CDR3 length equals 13 residues. The V and J ends lost 10 bases and 3 bases respectively, with 15 bases between them. Looked up from germline, CDR1 is KGHDR and CDR2 is SFDVKD. The chain's CDR3 is CATAAAPLYEQYF. CDR3 coding DNA: TGTGCCACAGCCGCGGCTCCACTCTACGAGCAGTACTTC.

This clone was observed a single time. V is TRBV7-2 and J is TRBJ2-7; D may correspond to TRBD1 or TRBD2 (5 bases each). Germline lookup yields CDR1 SGHTA and CDR2 FQGNSA. The CDR3 runs 14 residues. The V end lost 5 bases, the J end lost 2 bases, and 13 bases lay between the germline ends. In DNA, the CDR3 is TGTGCCAGCAGCGTACCCCGGGGCCCCTACGAGCAGTACTTC. Encoded protein: CASSVPRGPYEQYF.

The count of this clone is one. V usage is TRBV6-4 and J usage is TRBJ1-6; D possibly corresponds to TRBD1 (5 bases). V was clipped by 0 bases and J by 9 bases, with 15 bases between them. The CDR3 covers 16 residues. Germline lookup yields CDR1 MRHNA and CDR2 SNTAGT. As DNA, the CDR3 is TGTGCCAGCAGTGACTCGGTGGGGGGATTGACTTCACCCCTCCACTTT. Its protein product is CASSDSVGGLTSPLHF.

This clone appeared once. The chain couples TRBV6-2 or TRBV6-3 to TRBJ1-5; D not resolved. V was trimmed by 4 bases and J by 9 bases, leaving 10 bases between them. Per the germline V gene, CDR1 is MNHEY and CDR2 is SVGEGT. This CDR3 is 12 amino acids long. CDR3 amino acids: CASSFRNSPQHF. The CDR3 DNA sequence: TGTGCCAGCAGTTTTCGGAATTCGCCCCAGCATTTT.

The chain uses TRBV7-8 and TRBJ2-1; D unresolved. CDR3 length equals 13 residues. Trimming removed 0 bases from V and 10 bases from J, with 10 bases in between. From germline, CDR1 is SGHVS and CDR2 FQNEAQ. The CDR3 DNA reads as TGTGCCAGCAGCTTAGCGGGAACCCCAGAGCAGTTCTTC. Protein: CASSLAGTPEQFF.

J is TRBJ2-3 and V is TRBV21-1; the table's D call TRBD2 went unverified against the DNA. TRBV21-1 is a pseudogene locus. The CDR3 is made up of 17 amino acids. The CDR3 sequence: CASSPYNPDRSTDTQYF. In nucleotides, the CDR3 is TGTGCCAGCAGCCCTTACAACCCGGATCGGAGTACAGATACGCAGTATTTT.

The chain uses TRBV11-3 and TRBJ2-1, with 10 bases lining up with TRBD2. CDR1 and CDR2 from the germline V gene are SGHNT and YENEEA. The CDR3 length is 16 residues. J lost 0 bases, V lost 5 bases, and 4 bases had no gene match. Written as DNA, the CDR3 is TGTGCCAGCAGCCAAACTAGCGGGGCCTCCTACAATGAGCAGTTCTTC. Its translation: CASSQTSGASYNEQFF.

In regard to this clone: One end of the junction does not line up with germline, which may come from a read error. The chain employs TRBV3-1 (or the pseudogene TRBV3-2) and TRBJ1-2; TRBD1 agrees at 9 bases. The CDR3 covers 13 residues. Germline values: CDR1 LGHDT, CDR2 YNNKEL (reference sequence). DNA of the CDR3: TGTACCAGCAGTCCGACAGGGGGCTATGGCTACACCTTC. Its protein product is CTSSPTGGYGYTF.

As regards this clone: Other DNA sequences in this sample translate to the same CDR3. The chain carries TRBV9 and TRBJ2-6; D is uncertain. Germline loops: CDR1 SGDLS, CDR2 YYNGEE. The CDR3 extends over 14 amino acids. The V and J ends lost 3 bases and 0 bases respectively, with 4 bases between them. Written as DNA, the CDR3 is TGTGCCAGCAGCGCAAGCTCTGGGGCCAACGTCCTGACTTTC. Its translation is CASSASSGANVLTF.

The genes are TRBV25-1 and TRBJ2-1; D tentatively reads TRBD1 or TRBD2 (6 bases each). Trimming pared 0 bases from V and 6 bases from J, leaving 9 bases between. Germline loops: CDR1 MGHDK, CDR2 SYGVNS. The CDR3 covers 14 residues. CDR3 sequence: CASSEYKGGNEQFF. In DNA, the CDR3 is TGTGCCAGCAGTGAATATAAGGGGGGCAATGAGCAGTTCTTC.

The chain combines TRBV9 with TRBJ1-2; TRBD1 aligns across 10 bases. The V and J ends lost 3 bases and 4 bases, in that order; junction bases with no gene match: 0. The CDR3 is made up of 13 amino acids. Germline CDR1 reads SGDLS; CDR2 reads YYNGEE. CDR3 protein: CASSGTGGYGYTF. The CDR3 region has the DNA TGTGCCAGCAGCGGGACAGGGGGCTATGGCTACACCTTC. Looking up the rest from reference TRBV9 and TRBJ1-2 gives the full variable domain: DSGVTQTPKHLITATGQRVTLRCSPRSGDLSVYWYQQSLDQGLQFLIQYYNGEERAKGNILERFSAQQFPDLHSELNLSSLELGDSALYFCASSGTGGYGYTFGSGTRLTVV.

J is TRBJ2-2 and V is TRBV7-9; tentative D call: TRBD1 (6 bases). This CDR3 region has 16 residues. The V gene's germline CDR1 is SEHNR and CDR2 FQNEAQ (reference sequence). Trimming removed 3 bases at V and 0 bases at J, with 11 bases between. The CDR3, as DNA: TGTGCCAGCAGCTTCGGACAGAGCGCGAACACCGGGGAGCTGTTTTTT. Its translation: CASSFGQSANTGELFF.

The CDR3 bases are TGCGCCAGCAGCTGGGGACTTTCCGGTACAAGACTTAGCACAGATACGCAGTATTTT. Translating it yields CASSWGLSGTRLSTDTQYF. The rearrangement joins TRBV5-1 to TRBJ2-3; possibly TRBD2 for D (6 bases). CDR3 size: 19 residues. V was clipped by 3 bases and J by 0 bases, with 23 bases between them. CDR1 and CDR2 (germline): SGHRS, YFSETQ.

This chain connects TRBV6-6 to TRBJ2-7, with TRBD1 matching 10 bases. The J segment lost 7 bases and the V segment lost 5 bases, leaving 11 bases of the junction unmatched. CDR1 and CDR2 (germline): MNHNY, SVGAGI (reference sequence). The CDR3 covers 15 residues. The CDR3 coding sequence is TGTGCCAGCAGTGGGCGGGACAGGGGCCTACGGGAGCAGTACTTC. It encodes CASSGRDRGLREQYF.